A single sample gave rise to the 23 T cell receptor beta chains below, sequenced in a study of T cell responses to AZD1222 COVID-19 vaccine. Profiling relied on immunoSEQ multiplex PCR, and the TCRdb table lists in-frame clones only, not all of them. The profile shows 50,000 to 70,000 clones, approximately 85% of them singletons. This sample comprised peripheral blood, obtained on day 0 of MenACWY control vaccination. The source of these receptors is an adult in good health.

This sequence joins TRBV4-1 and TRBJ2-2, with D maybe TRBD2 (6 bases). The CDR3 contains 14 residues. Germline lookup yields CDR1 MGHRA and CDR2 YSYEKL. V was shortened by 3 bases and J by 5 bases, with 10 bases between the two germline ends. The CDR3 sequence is CASSQSSGTGELFF. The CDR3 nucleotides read TGCGCCAGCAGCCAGTCAAGCGGGACCGGGGAGCTGTTTTTT.

The CDR3 DNA sequence: TGTGCCAGCAGTTTAAGTAATCGCAGGGTTTTTGGCTACACCTTC. Amino acids: CASSLSNRRVFGYTF. V usage is TRBV28 and J usage is TRBJ1-2, with D perhaps TRBD1 (5 bases). The ends were cut back, 2 bases at V and 7 bases at J, with 17 bases in the middle. Germline V gene data show CDR1 as MDHEN and CDR2 as SYDVKM. The CDR3 is made up of 15 amino acids.

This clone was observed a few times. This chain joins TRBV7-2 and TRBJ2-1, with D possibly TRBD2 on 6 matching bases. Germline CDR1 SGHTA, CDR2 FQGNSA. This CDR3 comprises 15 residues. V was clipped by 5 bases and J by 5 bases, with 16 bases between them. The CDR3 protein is CASSLGTGVNNEQFF. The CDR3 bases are TGTGCCAGCAGCCTTGGGACTGGCGTTAACAATGAGCAGTTCTTC.

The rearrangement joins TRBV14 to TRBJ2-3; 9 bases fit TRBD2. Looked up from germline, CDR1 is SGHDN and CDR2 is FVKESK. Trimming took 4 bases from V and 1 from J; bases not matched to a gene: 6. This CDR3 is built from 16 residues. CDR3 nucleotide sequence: TGTGCCAGCAGCCGGTTAGCGGGAGCTGGCACAGATACGCAGTATTTT. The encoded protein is CASSRLAGAGTDTQYF.

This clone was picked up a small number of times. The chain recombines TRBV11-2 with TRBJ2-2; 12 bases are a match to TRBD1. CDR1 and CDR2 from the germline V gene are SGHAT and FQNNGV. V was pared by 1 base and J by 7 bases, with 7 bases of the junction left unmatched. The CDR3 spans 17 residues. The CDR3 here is CASSLVRDRGRNGELFF. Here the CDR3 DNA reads TGTGCCAGCAGCTTAGTCCGGGACAGGGGGCGTAACGGGGAGCTGTTTTTT.

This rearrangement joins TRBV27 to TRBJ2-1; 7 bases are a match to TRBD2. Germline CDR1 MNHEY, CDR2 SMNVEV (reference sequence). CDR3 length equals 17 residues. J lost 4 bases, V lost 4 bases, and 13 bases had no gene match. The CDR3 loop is CASSSAHTSVNYNEQFF. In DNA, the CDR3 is TGTGCCAGCAGTTCGGCGCATACTAGCGTCAATTACAATGAGCAGTTCTTC.

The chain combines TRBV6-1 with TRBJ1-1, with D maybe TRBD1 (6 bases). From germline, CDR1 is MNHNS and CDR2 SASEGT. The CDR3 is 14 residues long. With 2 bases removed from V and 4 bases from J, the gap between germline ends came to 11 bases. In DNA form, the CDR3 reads TGTGCCAGCAGTGAATTGGGACAATCCACTGAAGCTTTCTTT. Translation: CASSELGQSTEAFF.

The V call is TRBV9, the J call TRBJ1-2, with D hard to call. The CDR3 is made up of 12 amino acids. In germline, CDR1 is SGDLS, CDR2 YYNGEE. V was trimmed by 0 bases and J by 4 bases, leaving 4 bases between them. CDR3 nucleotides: TGTGCCAGCAGCGTAGTCGGCTATGGCTACACCTTC. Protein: CASSVVGYGYTF.

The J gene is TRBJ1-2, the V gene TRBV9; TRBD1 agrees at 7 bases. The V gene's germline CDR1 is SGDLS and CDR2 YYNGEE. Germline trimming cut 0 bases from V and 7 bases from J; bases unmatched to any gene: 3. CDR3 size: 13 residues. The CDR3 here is CASSVVYRGGYTF. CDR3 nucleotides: TGTGCCAGCAGCGTAGTGTACAGGGGTGGCTACACCTTC.

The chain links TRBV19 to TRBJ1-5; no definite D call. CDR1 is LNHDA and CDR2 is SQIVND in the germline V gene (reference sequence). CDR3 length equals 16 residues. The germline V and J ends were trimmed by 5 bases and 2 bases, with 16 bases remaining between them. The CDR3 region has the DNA TGTGCCAGTAGTTCCTGGGTCGGGGATGGCAATCAGCCCCAGCATTTT. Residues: CASSSWVGDGNQPQHF.

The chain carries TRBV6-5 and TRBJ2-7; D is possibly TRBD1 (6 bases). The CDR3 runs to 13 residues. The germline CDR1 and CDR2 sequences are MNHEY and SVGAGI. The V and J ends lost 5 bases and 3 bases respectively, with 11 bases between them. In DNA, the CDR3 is TGTGCCAGCAGTACAAACAGGGACTACGAGCAGTACTTC. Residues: CASSTNRDYEQYF.

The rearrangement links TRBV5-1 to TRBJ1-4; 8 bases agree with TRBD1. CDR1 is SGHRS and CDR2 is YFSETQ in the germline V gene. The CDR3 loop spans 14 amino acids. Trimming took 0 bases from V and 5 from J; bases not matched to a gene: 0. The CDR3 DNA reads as TGCGCCAGCAGCTTGGGGGACAGGAATGAAAAACTGTTTTTT. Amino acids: CASSLGDRNEKLFF.

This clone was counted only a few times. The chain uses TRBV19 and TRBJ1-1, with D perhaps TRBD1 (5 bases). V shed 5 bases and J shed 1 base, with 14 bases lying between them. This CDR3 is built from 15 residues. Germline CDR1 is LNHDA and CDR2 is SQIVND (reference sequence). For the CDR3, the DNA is TGTGCCAGTAGTCCCCGGGACGGAACGAACACTGAAGCTTTCTTT. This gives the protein CASSPRDGTNTEAFF. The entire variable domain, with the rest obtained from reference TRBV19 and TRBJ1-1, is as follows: DGGITQSPKYLFRKEGQNVTLSCEQNLNHDAMYWYRQDPGQGLRLIYYSQIVNDFQKGDIAEGYSVSREKKESFPLTVTSAQKNPTAFYLCASSPRDGTNTEAFFGQGTRLTVV.

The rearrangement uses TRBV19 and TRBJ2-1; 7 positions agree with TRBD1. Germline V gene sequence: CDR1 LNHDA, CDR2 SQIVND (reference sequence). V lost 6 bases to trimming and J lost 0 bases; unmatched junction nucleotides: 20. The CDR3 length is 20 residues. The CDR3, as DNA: TGTGCCAGTAGCCCCCACGAGGGGGCAGTTAAATGGAGCTCCTACAATGAGCAGTTCTTC. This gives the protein CASSPHEGAVKWSSYNEQFF.

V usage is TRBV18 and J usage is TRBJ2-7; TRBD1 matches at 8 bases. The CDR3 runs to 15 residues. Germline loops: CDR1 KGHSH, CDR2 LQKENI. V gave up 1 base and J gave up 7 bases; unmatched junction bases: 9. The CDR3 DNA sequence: TGTGCCAGCTCACCACTAGACAGGGGTAGTTCAGAGCAGTACTTC. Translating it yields CASSPLDRGSSEQYF. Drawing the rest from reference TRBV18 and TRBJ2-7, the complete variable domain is NAGVMQNPRHLVRRRGQEARLRCSPMKGHSHVYWYRQLPEEGLKFMVYLQKENIIDESGMPKERFSAEFPKEGPSILRIQQVVRGDSAAYFCASSPLDRGSSEQYFGPGTRLTVT.

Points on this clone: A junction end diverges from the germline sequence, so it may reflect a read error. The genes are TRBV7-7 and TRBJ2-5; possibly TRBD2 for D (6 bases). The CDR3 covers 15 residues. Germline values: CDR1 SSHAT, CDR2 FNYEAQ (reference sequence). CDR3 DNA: TGTGCTAGCAGCTTAAGGAGCGGGCCTCAAGAGACCCAGTACTTC. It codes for CASSLRSGPQETQYF.

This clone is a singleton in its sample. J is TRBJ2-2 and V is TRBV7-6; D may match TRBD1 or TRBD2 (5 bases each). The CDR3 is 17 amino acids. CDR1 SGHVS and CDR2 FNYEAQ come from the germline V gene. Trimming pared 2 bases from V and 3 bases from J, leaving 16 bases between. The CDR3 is CASSLLGVMGHTGELFF. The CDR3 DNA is TGTGCCAGCAGCTTATTGGGGGTAATGGGTCACACCGGGGAGCTGTTTTTT.

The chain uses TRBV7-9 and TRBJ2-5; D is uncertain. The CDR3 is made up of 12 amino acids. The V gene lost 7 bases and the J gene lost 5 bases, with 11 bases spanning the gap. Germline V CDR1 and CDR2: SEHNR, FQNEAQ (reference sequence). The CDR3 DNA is TGTGCCAGCACTAAGGTGGGGGAGACCCAGTACTTC. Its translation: CASTKVGETQYF.

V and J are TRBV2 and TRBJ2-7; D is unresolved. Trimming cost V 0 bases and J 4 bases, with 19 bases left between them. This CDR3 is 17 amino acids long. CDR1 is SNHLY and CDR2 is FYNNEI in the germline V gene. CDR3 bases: TGTGCCAGCAGTGAAGCGAAGGGTCCCAAAGGCCATTACGAGCAGTACTTC. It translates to CASSEAKGPKGHYEQYF.

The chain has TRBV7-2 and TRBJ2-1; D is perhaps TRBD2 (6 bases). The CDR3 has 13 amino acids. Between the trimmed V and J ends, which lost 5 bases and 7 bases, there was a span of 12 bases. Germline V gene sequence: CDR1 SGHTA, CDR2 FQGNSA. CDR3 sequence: CASSLGLWNEQFF. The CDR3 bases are TGTGCCAGCAGCCTGGGACTTTGGAATGAGCAGTTCTTC.

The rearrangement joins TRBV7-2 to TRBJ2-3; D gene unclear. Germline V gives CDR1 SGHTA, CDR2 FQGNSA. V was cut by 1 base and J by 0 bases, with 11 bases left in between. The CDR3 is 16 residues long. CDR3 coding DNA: TGTGCCAGCAGCTTAGAAACTCACCCTAGCACAGATACGCAGTATTTT. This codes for CASSLETHPSTDTQYF. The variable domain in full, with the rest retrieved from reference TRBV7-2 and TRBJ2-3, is GAGVSQSPSNKVTEKGKDVELRCDPISGHTALYWYRQSLGQGLEFLIYFQGNSAPDKSGLPSDRFSAERTGGSVSTLTIQRTQQEDSAVYLCASSLETHPSTDTQYFGPGTRLTVL.

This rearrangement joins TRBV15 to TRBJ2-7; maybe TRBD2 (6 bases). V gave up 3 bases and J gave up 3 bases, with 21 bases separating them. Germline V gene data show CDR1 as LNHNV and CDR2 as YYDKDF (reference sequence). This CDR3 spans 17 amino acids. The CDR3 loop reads CATSSMSGTGRDYEQYF. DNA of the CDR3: TGTGCCACCAGCAGTATGAGTGGGACCGGGAGAGACTACGAGCAGTACTTC.

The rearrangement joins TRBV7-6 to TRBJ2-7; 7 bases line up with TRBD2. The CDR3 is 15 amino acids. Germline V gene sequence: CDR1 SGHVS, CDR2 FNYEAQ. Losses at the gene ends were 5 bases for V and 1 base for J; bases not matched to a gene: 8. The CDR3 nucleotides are TGTGCCAGCAGCGTCGTTAGCGGGTGGTCCTACGAGCAGTACTTC. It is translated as CASSVVSGWSYEQYF. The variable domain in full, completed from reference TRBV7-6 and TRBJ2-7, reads GAGVSQSPRYKVTKRGQDVALRCDPISGHVSLYWYRQALGQGPEFLTYFNYEAQQDKSGLPNDRFSAERPEGSISTLTIQRTEQRDSAMYRCASSVVSGWSYEQYFGPGTRLTVT.